These 15 T cell receptor beta chains came from one sample sequenced in a study of OX40 agonist ivuxolimab in advanced cancers. TCRdb keeps only in-frame clones here, not all; method: immunoSEQ multiplex PCR. The sample has 72,000 or so clones, roughly 87% seen once. The source material was CD4+ or CD8+ T cells sorted from blood, sampled in a trial of the OX40 agonist ivuxolimab. The origin of the receptors is an adult with an advanced solid tumor such as melanoma, head and neck, liver or kidney cancer.

V is TRBV30 and J is TRBJ2-5; D remains unclear. The CDR3 is made up of 12 amino acids. Trimming took off 5 bases at V and 2 bases at J, with 9 bases between the two ends. CDR1 is GTSNPN and CDR2 is SVGIG in the germline V gene (reference sequence). CDR3 sequence (DNA): TGTGCCTGGGCTCAGGATCAAGAGACCCAGTACTTC. Translated: CAWAQDQETQYF.

A single count supports this clone. V gene TRBV2 combines with J gene TRBJ1-2, with 7 bases matching TRBD1. Germline CDR1 and CDR2: SNHLY and FYNNEI. Germline trimming cut 6 bases from V and 7 bases from J; bases unmatched to any gene: 5. There are 12 residues in the CDR3. The CDR3 DNA reads as TGTGCCAGCAGCGACGACAGGGCTGGCTACACCTTC. Translated, it gives CASSDDRAGYTF.

The chain combines TRBV10-2 with TRBJ2-2, with unresolved D. Germline assignment: CDR1 WSHSY and CDR2 SAAADI. V was trimmed by 2 bases and J by 5 bases, leaving 9 bases between them. The CDR3 length is 14 residues. CDR3 amino acids: CASSERLPTGELFF. The CDR3 nucleotides are TGCGCCAGCAGTGAGCGGTTACCTACCGGGGAGCTGTTTTTT.

This chain joins TRBV4-1 and TRBJ2-7; D uncertain. This CDR3 has 13 residues. Germline CDR1 reads MGHRA; CDR2 reads YSYEKL. V lost 1 base and J lost 3, with 7 bases in between. The CDR3 DNA follows: TGCGCCAGCAGCCAAGGGACCCTCTACGAGCAGTACTTC. As protein: CASSQGTLYEQYF.

The chain couples TRBV28 to TRBJ1-1; TRBD1 matches 7 bases. The CDR3 spans 13 residues. CDR1 and CDR2 from the germline V gene are MDHEN and SYDVKM. V gave up 11 bases and J gave up 1 base; unmatched junction bases: 7. The CDR3 region is CAGAGTANTEAFF. The CDR3 DNA is TGTGCCGGGGCGGGGACAGCGAACACTGAAGCTTTCTTT.

The chain carries TRBV4-1 and TRBJ1-4; a possible D gene is TRBD1 (5 bases). The CDR3 contains 17 residues. Trimming removed 3 bases at V and 7 bases at J, with 21 bases between. Per the germline V gene, CDR1 is MGHRA and CDR2 is YSYEKL. The DNA of the CDR3 is TGCGCCAGCAGCCACTGGAGAGGGGAAACGATTTTTGAAAAACTGTTTTTT. It specifies CASSHWRGETIFEKLFF.

In this sample, this clone turned up once. This chain connects TRBV6-1 to TRBJ2-3, with 8 nucleotides matching TRBD2. V trimming: 5 bases; J trimming: 3 bases; junction bases outside the gene matches: 7. CDR1 and CDR2 (germline): MNHNS, SASEGT. CDR3 length: 15 residues. The CDR3 region is CASSSAGGVTDTQYF. CDR3 DNA sequence: TGTGCCAGCAGTTCCGCGGGGGGCGTGACAGATACGCAGTATTTT.

This chain connects TRBV5-1 to TRBJ2-5, with D possibly TRBD2 on 6 matching bases. Germline CDR1 is SGHRS and CDR2 is YFSETQ. This CDR3 comprises 14 residues. V was cut by 7 bases and J by 5 bases, with 18 bases left in between. The CDR3 loop is CASWRGGGSETQYF. The CDR3, as DNA: TGCGCCAGCTGGCGGGGCGGAGGATCGGAGACCCAGTACTTC.

This clone was recorded once. This chain joins TRBV5-8 and TRBJ2-5; TRBD2 aligns across 13 bases. In germline, CDR1 is SGHTS, CDR2 YDEGEE. The V gene end was trimmed by 4 bases and the J gene end by 4 bases; junction bases not matched to a gene: 4. CDR3 length: 15 residues. For the CDR3, the DNA is TGTGCCAGCAGCACACGACTAGCGGGGGGAGAGACCCAGTACTTC. This translates into CASSTRLAGGETQYF.

The V and J genes are TRBV19 and TRBJ1-5, with D possibly matching TRBD1 (5 bases). V gave up 1 base and J gave up 9 bases, with 19 bases separating them. Looked up from germline, CDR1 is LNHDA and CDR2 is SQIVND (reference sequence). The CDR3 covers 16 residues. For the CDR3, the DNA is TGTGCCAGTAGTATAGTGGGGCAGTCGCAATTTCGGCCCCAGCATTTT. Protein product: CASSIVGQSQFRPQHF.

The chain recombines TRBV5-1 with TRBJ2-3, with D perhaps TRBD1 or TRBD2 (5 bases each). The length of the CDR3 is 16 residues. V was pared by 4 bases and J by 4 bases, with 19 bases between. Germline CDR1 reads SGHRS; CDR2 reads YFSETQ. CDR3 region: CASSEGGAVGADTQYF. The CDR3 DNA is TGCGCCAGCAGCGAGGGCGGTGCGGTAGGGGCAGATACGCAGTATTTT. The variable domain in full, completed from reference TRBV5-1 and TRBJ2-3, reads KAGVTQTPRYLIKTRGQQVTLSCSPISGHRSVSWYQQTPGQGLQFLFEYFSETQRNKGNFPGRFSGRQFSNSRSEMNVSTLELGDSALYLCASSEGGAVGADTQYFGPGTRLTVL.

This chain uses TRBV28 with TRBJ1-5; TRBD1 is a possible D gene (6 bases). The CDR3 extends over 15 amino acids. The germline V and J ends were trimmed by 9 bases and 2 bases, with 17 bases remaining between them. Germline lookup yields CDR1 MDHEN and CDR2 SYDVKM. This chain's CDR3 is CASLNGGAGNQPQHF. The DNA for the CDR3 is TGTGCCAGTCTAAATGGGGGGGCGGGCAATCAGCCCCAGCATTTT.

The chain carries TRBV30 and TRBJ2-6; no firm D call. This CDR3 is built from 13 residues. Germline loops: CDR1 GTSNPN, CDR2 SVGIG (reference sequence). The germline V and J ends were trimmed by 0 bases and 4 bases, with 4 bases remaining between them. The CDR3 reads CAWSVRGANVLTF. The CDR3 DNA reads TGTGCCTGGAGTGTACGGGGGGCCAACGTCCTGACTTTC.

The V and J genes are TRBV25-1 and TRBJ1-2; no clear D. In germline, CDR1 is MGHDK, CDR2 SYGVNS. The CDR3 is 12 amino acids. The germline V and J ends were trimmed by 6 bases and 4 bases, with 9 bases remaining between them. The CDR3 sequence: CASRDLSYGYTF. In nucleotides, the CDR3 is TGTGCCAGCAGGGACCTTTCCTATGGCTACACCTTC.

The V gene is TRBV6-6, the J gene TRBJ2-5; TRBD2 might be the D (6 bases). Per the germline V gene, CDR1 is MNHNY and CDR2 is SVGAGI (reference sequence). This CDR3 is 15 amino acids long. The germline V and J ends were trimmed by 6 bases and 2 bases, with 16 bases remaining between them. CDR3 region: CASRRGTSRQETQYF. Here the CDR3 DNA reads TGTGCCAGCAGGAGGGGTACTAGCAGACAAGAGACCCAGTACTTC.